The rows below give T cell receptor beta chains drawn from one sample of a study of blood T cell repertoires in COVID-19. Measured with immunoSEQ multiplex PCR; TCRdb has only the in-frame clones, and not every one. This table holds under 200,000 clones, 79% found once. Sample: peripheral blood. These receptors were obtained from a woman aged 55-69 years with COVID-19, enrolled during active disease. CDR3s include the opening cysteine and the closing phenylalanine or tryptophan. The D gene is left open where the match is weak. The listing skips clone size in some rows; elsewhere it reads once, few, many or a size class.

j_gene: TRBJ2-1
len: 13
abundance: -
d_gene: -
v_gene: TRBV29-1
CDR3aa: CSADSLSYNEQFF
CDR3nt: TGCAGCGCGGACAGTTTGTCCTACAATGAGCAGTTCTTC

j_gene: TRBJ1-6
len: 15
abundance: -
d_gene: -
v_gene: TRBV7-3
CDR3aa: CASSLQGAGHSPLHF
CDR3nt: TGTGCCAGCAGCTTACAAGGGGCAGGGCACTCACCCCTCCACTTT

j_gene: TRBJ2-1
len: 15
abundance: -
d_gene: TRBD1
v_gene: TRBV5-1
CDR3aa: CASKLGQGAYNEQFF
CDR3nt: TGCGCCAGCAAGCTTGGACAGGGGGCCTACAATGAGCAGTTCTTC

j_gene: TRBJ1-1
len: 15
abundance: -
d_gene: -
v_gene: TRBV5-4
CDR3aa: CASSLVPSTGIEAFF
CDR3nt: TGTGCCAGCAGCTTGGTTCCATCCACCGGGATTGAAGCTTTCTTT

j_gene: TRBJ2-5
len: 14
abundance: -
d_gene: -
v_gene: TRBV28
CDR3aa: CASSLGGLEETQYF
CDR3nt: TGTGCCAGCAGTTTAGGAGGGCTGGAGGAGACCCAGTACTTC

j_gene: TRBJ2-7
len: 18
abundance: -
d_gene: -
v_gene: TRBV18
CDR3aa: CASSPSGGQEVFSYEQYF
CDR3nt: TGTGCCAGCTCACCCTCGGGGGGACAAGAAGTATTCTCCTACGAGCAGTACTTC

j_gene: TRBJ2-1
len: 18
abundance: -
d_gene: TRBD1
v_gene: TRBV27
CDR3aa: CASSLSLPGQGRYNEQFF
CDR3nt: TGTGCCAGCAGTTTATCTCTTCCGGGACAGGGACGATACAATGAGCAGTTCTTC

j_gene: TRBJ1-1
len: 13
abundance: -
d_gene: -
v_gene: TRBV5-4
CDR3aa: CASSLAENTEAFF
CDR3nt: TGTGCCAGCAGCTTGGCAGAGAACACTGAAGCTTTCTTT

j_gene: TRBJ1-2
len: 15
abundance: few
d_gene: -
v_gene: TRBV27
CDR3aa: CASSPAARTNYGYTF
CDR3nt: TGTGCCAGCAGTCCGGCGGCCCGGACTAACTATGGCTACACCTTC

j_gene: TRBJ1-2
len: 13
abundance: -
d_gene: -
v_gene: TRBV5-4
CDR3aa: CASSLKGQNGYTF
CDR3nt: TGTGCCAGCAGCTTGAAGGGGCAGAATGGCTACACCTTC

j_gene: TRBJ2-4
len: 13
abundance: once
d_gene: -
v_gene: TRBV27
CDR3aa: CASRMEGAFIQYF
CDR3nt: TGTGCCAGCAGGATGGAGGGGGCTTTCATTCAGTACTTC

j_gene: TRBJ1-5
len: 15
abundance: -
d_gene: TRBD1
v_gene: TRBV9
CDR3aa: CASSAGQGSNQPQHF
CDR3nt: TGTGCCAGCAGCGCGGGACAGGGAAGCAATCAGCCCCAGCATTTT

j_gene: TRBJ1-1
len: 14
abundance: -
d_gene: TRBD1
v_gene: TRBV10-2
CDR3aa: CASSEGDSRGKAFF
CDR3nt: TGCGCCAGCAGTGAGGGGGACAGCCGTGGGAAAGCTTTCTTT

j_gene: TRBJ2-5
len: 14
abundance: once
d_gene: -
v_gene: TRBV5-1
CDR3aa: CASSLNSGGETQYF
CDR3nt: TGCGCCAGCAGCCTCAATAGCGGAGGGGAGACCCAGTACTTC

j_gene: TRBJ2-7
len: 14
abundance: -
d_gene: TRBD1
v_gene: TRBV4-2
CDR3aa: CASSQAPTGSEQYF
CDR3nt: TGTGCCAGCAGCCAAGCCCCGACAGGGAGCGAGCAGTACTTC

j_gene: TRBJ1-2
len: 15
abundance: many
d_gene: TRBD1
v_gene: TRBV5-4
CDR3aa: CASSSGQGFNYGYTF
CDR3nt: TGTGCCAGCAGCTCGGGACAGGGATTTAACTATGGCTACACCTTC

j_gene: TRBJ1-2
len: 14
abundance: -
d_gene: -
v_gene: TRBV20-1
CDR3aa: CSASSGSTNYGYTF
CDR3nt: TGCAGTGCTAGTTCAGGGTCCACTAACTATGGCTACACCTTC

j_gene: TRBJ2-5
len: 16
abundance: -
d_gene: TRBD1
v_gene: TRBV5-4
CDR3aa: CASSLSVQGARETQYF
CDR3nt: TGTGCCAGCAGCTTATCGGTCCAGGGGGCGCGGGAGACCCAGTACTTC

j_gene: TRBJ2-1
len: 13
abundance: -
d_gene: TRBD2
v_gene: TRBV2
CDR3aa: CASGLAGFYEQFF
CDR3nt: TGTGCCAGCGGACTAGCGGGATTTTATGAGCAGTTCTTC

j_gene: TRBJ2-2
len: 18
abundance: few
d_gene: TRBD2
v_gene: TRBV4-2
CDR3aa: CASSQLASGGAYTGELFF
CDR3nt: TGTGCCAGCAGCCAATTGGCTAGCGGGGGGGCGTACACCGGGGAGCTGTTTTTT

j_gene: TRBJ1-3
len: 15
abundance: -
d_gene: TRBD1
v_gene: TRBV28
CDR3aa: CASMESGGPGNTIYF
CDR3nt: TGTGCCAGCATGGAGTCAGGGGGACCTGGAAACACCATATATTTT

j_gene: TRBJ2-1
len: 15
abundance: few
d_gene: -
v_gene: TRBV2
CDR3aa: CASSGGQVAPSEQFF
CDR3nt: TGTGCCAGCAGCGGCGGGCAGGTCGCTCCTAGTGAGCAGTTCTTC

j_gene: TRBJ2-5
len: 16
abundance: few
d_gene: -
v_gene: TRBV11-2
CDR3aa: CASSLGSSGAGETQYF
CDR3nt: TGTGCCAGCAGCTTAGGCAGTAGTGGTGCGGGAGAGACCCAGTACTTC

j_gene: TRBJ1-1
len: 16
abundance: -
d_gene: TRBD1
v_gene: TRBV5-5
CDR3aa: CASSLAGTGLNTEAFF
CDR3nt: TGTGCCAGCAGCTTGGCCGGGACAGGACTGAACACTGAAGCTTTCTTT

j_gene: TRBJ1-1
len: 19
abundance: -
d_gene: TRBD1
v_gene: TRBV18
CDR3aa: CASSPRPRTGGVGGTEAFF
CDR3nt: TGTGCCAGCTCACCAAGGCCTCGGACAGGGGGCGTGGGAGGGACTGAAGCTTTCTTT

j_gene: TRBJ1-5
len: 14
abundance: -
d_gene: -
v_gene: TRBV3-1/TRBV3-2
CDR3aa: CASSPHPVNQPQHF
CDR3nt: TGTGCCAGCAGCCCCCACCCAGTGAATCAGCCCCAGCATTTT

j_gene: TRBJ2-1
len: 15
abundance: -
d_gene: TRBD2
v_gene: TRBV4-2
CDR3aa: CASSPGLAWADEQFF
CDR3nt: TGTGCCAGCAGCCCGGGACTAGCTTGGGCCGATGAGCAGTTCTTC

j_gene: TRBJ2-7
len: 15
abundance: -
d_gene: TRBD2
v_gene: TRBV9
CDR3aa: CASSVGGGGSYEQYF
CDR3nt: TGTGCCAGCAGCGTAGGTGGCGGGGGTTCCTACGAGCAGTACTTC

j_gene: TRBJ1-2
len: 13
abundance: -
d_gene: -
v_gene: TRBV7-9
CDR3aa: CASSLRPGNGYTF
CDR3nt: TGTGCCAGCAGCTTACGTCCAGGGAATGGCTACACCTTC

j_gene: TRBJ1-3
len: 15
abundance: -
d_gene: -
v_gene: TRBV19
CDR3aa: CASRGKGGGRNTIYF
CDR3nt: TGTGCCAGTAGGGGCAAGGGAGGGGGAAGAAACACCATATATTTT

j_gene: TRBJ2-5
len: 15
abundance: -
d_gene: -
v_gene: TRBV11-2
CDR3aa: CASSLGNGGKETQYF
CDR3nt: TGTGCCAGCAGCTTAGGGAACGGCGGAAAAGAGACCCAGTACTTC

j_gene: TRBJ1-1
len: 14
abundance: -
d_gene: -
v_gene: TRBV7-2
CDR3aa: CASSLLQSNTEAFF
CDR3nt: TGTGCCAGCAGCTTATTACAGTCGAACACTGAAGCTTTCTTT

j_gene: TRBJ2-2
len: 16
abundance: -
d_gene: TRBD2
v_gene: TRBV5-5
CDR3aa: CASGRTSGGNTGELFF
CDR3nt: TGTGCCAGCGGACGAACTAGCGGGGGAAACACCGGGGAGCTGTTTTTT

j_gene: TRBJ1-3
len: 15
abundance: -
d_gene: -
v_gene: TRBV2
CDR3aa: CASSELWSSGNTIYF
CDR3nt: TGTGCCAGCAGTGAACTGTGGAGCTCTGGAAACACCATATATTTT

j_gene: TRBJ2-1
len: 16
abundance: -
d_gene: -
v_gene: TRBV7-2
CDR3aa: CASSLVLGSSYNEQFF
CDR3nt: TGTGCCAGCAGCTTAGTGCTCGGGAGCTCCTACAATGAGCAGTTCTTC

j_gene: TRBJ2-7
len: 13
abundance: -
d_gene: -
v_gene: TRBV11-3
CDR3aa: CASSLLGGHEQYF
CDR3nt: TGTGCCAGCAGCCTCCTTGGGGGCCACGAGCAGTACTTC

j_gene: TRBJ2-7
len: 16
abundance: -
d_gene: TRBD2
v_gene: TRBV6-6
CDR3aa: CASSYWTSGSSYEQYF
CDR3nt: TGTGCCAGCAGTTACTGGACTAGCGGGTCCTCCTACGAGCAGTACTTC

j_gene: TRBJ1-1
len: 15
abundance: -
d_gene: -
v_gene: TRBV6-5
CDR3aa: CATHRRGILNTEAFF
CDR3nt: TGTGCCACCCACAGGCGGGGAATACTGAACACTGAAGCTTTCTTT

j_gene: TRBJ1-5
len: 15
abundance: -
d_gene: TRBD1
v_gene: TRBV4-2
CDR3aa: CASSRDRGGNQPQHF
CDR3nt: TGTGCCAGCAGCCGCGACAGGGGCGGTAATCAGCCCCAGCATTTT

j_gene: TRBJ2-3
len: 18
abundance: -
d_gene: TRBD2
v_gene: TRBV28
CDR3aa: CASSSSLGLAASTDTQYF
CDR3nt: TGTGCCAGCAGTTCCTCCCTCGGACTAGCGGCTAGCACAGATACGCAGTATTTT

j_gene: TRBJ1-1
len: 13
abundance: few
d_gene: -
v_gene: TRBV2
CDR3aa: CASSEVRYTEAFF
CDR3nt: TGTGCCAGCAGTGAAGTGCGTTACACTGAAGCTTTCTTT

j_gene: TRBJ1-5
len: 13
abundance: -
d_gene: -
v_gene: TRBV27
CDR3aa: CASSFDGTGPQHF
CDR3nt: TGTGCCAGCAGTTTCGACGGGACTGGGCCCCAGCATTTT

j_gene: TRBJ1-5
len: 13
abundance: -
d_gene: -
v_gene: TRBV19
CDR3aa: CASSIVNNQPQHF
CDR3nt: TGTGCCAGTAGTATAGTTAACAATCAGCCCCAGCATTTT

j_gene: TRBJ2-3
len: 16
abundance: -
d_gene: -
v_gene: TRBV21-1
CDR3aa: CASSKTDRGVSDTQYF
CDR3nt: TGTGCCAGCAGCAAAACGGACAGGGGTGTTTCAGATACGCAGTATTTT

j_gene: TRBJ1-2
len: 15
abundance: -
d_gene: -
v_gene: TRBV6-6
CDR3aa: CASVLPTRVNYGYTF
CDR3nt: TGTGCCAGCGTTTTACCGACCAGGGTTAACTATGGCTACACCTTC

j_gene: TRBJ1-4
len: 15
abundance: -
d_gene: -
v_gene: TRBV13
CDR3aa: CASTPRGATNEKLFF
CDR3nt: TGTGCCAGCACCCCCCGCGGGGCAACTAATGAAAAACTGTTTTTT

j_gene: TRBJ2-3
len: 17
abundance: -
d_gene: TRBD2
v_gene: TRBV4-3
CDR3aa: CASSQDSGRAHTDTQYF
CDR3nt: TGCGCCAGCAGCCAAGATAGCGGGAGGGCCCACACAGATACGCAGTATTTT

j_gene: TRBJ2-7
len: 14
abundance: -
d_gene: TRBD1
v_gene: TRBV27
CDR3aa: CASSASGTDSFLRF
CDR3nt: TGTGCCAGCAGTGCGTCCGGGACAGACTCTTTTTTACGGTTC

j_gene: TRBJ1-1
len: 14
abundance: -
d_gene: -
v_gene: TRBV21-1
CDR3aa: CASSKVVQEDRAFF
CDR3nt: TGTGCCAGCAGCAAAGTCGTACAGGAAGATCGAGCTTTCTTT

j_gene: TRBJ2-3
len: 18
abundance: -
d_gene: -
v_gene: TRBV6-1
CDR3aa: CASSEVGIAVLSTDTQYF
CDR3nt: TGTGCCAGCAGTGAAGTGGGGATAGCGGTTCTCAGCACAGATACGCAGTATTTT

j_gene: TRBJ2-1
len: 13
abundance: once
d_gene: -
v_gene: TRBV3-1/TRBV3-2
CDR3aa: CASSQDPLAAPFF
CDR3nt: TGTGCCAGCAGCCAAGATCCGCTAGCAGCACCGTTCTTC

j_gene: TRBJ1-6
len: 12
abundance: -
d_gene: -
v_gene: TRBV6-5
CDR3aa: CASNNFGSPLHF
CDR3nt: TGTGCCAGCAATAATTTCGGGTCACCCCTCCACTTT

j_gene: TRBJ1-1
len: 14
abundance: -
d_gene: -
v_gene: TRBV9
CDR3aa: CASSVEGGDTEAFF
CDR3nt: TGTGCCAGCAGCGTAGAAGGAGGGGACACTGAAGCTTTCTTT